A single sample gave rise to the 24 T cell receptor beta chains below, sequenced in a study of shared clonotypes between healthy human individuals. The method was immunoSEQ multiplex PCR; TCRdb's version includes in-frame clones alone and lacks a portion of them. The sample has fewer than 600,000 clones; 70% to 80% are singletons. The sample was PBMCs. The receptors were gathered from a woman aged 40 to 49 in good health. Some clones in this sample may be carry-over from other donors' samples.

This clone has ten or more counts. The V and J genes are TRBV6-4 and TRBJ2-2; 11 nucleotides align to TRBD2. The CDR3 is made up of 14 amino acids. With 4 bases clipped from V and 5 bases from J, the junction kept 0 bases outside the gene matches. Germline CDR1 MRHNA, CDR2 SNTAGT. CDR3: CASSVAGGTGELFF. The DNA of the CDR3 is TGTGCCAGCAGTGTAGCGGGAGGGACCGGGGAGCTGTTTTTT.

The chain combines TRBV5-1 with TRBJ1-1; D is possibly TRBD1 (6 bases). The CDR3 runs 15 residues. Germline CDR1 and CDR2: SGHRS and YFSETQ. Trimming took off 7 bases at V and 7 bases at J, with 23 bases between the two ends. The CDR3: CASHSTGPKLNEAFF. CDR3 nucleotide sequence: TGCGCCAGCCACTCGACAGGCCCAAAACTAAATGAAGCTTTCTTT.

The chain combines TRBV7-2 with TRBJ2-7; 10 positions agree with TRBD2. This CDR3 spans 17 amino acids. Germline V gene data show CDR1 as SGHTA and CDR2 as FQGNSA. After removal of 1 base from V and 2 bases from J, the junction contained 8 bases not matched to a gene. In nucleotides, the CDR3 is TGTGCCAGCAGCTTAGTATACCCGGGACTAGCGACCTACGAGCAGTACTTC. It yields the protein CASSLVYPGLATYEQYF.

The gene calls are TRBV4-2 and TRBJ2-7, with D maybe TRBD2 (6 bases). The CDR3 loop spans 14 amino acids. Germline V CDR1 and CDR2: LGHNA, YNFKEQ. The ends were cut back, 1 base at V and 2 bases at J, with 9 bases in the middle. For the CDR3, the DNA is TGTGCCAGCAGCCAAGCCGGGGGACCCTACGAGCAGTACTTC. The encoded protein is CASSQAGGPYEQYF.

This clone was detected once. The rearrangement joins TRBV7-2 to TRBJ1-4; TRBD1 matches 12 bases. The CDR3 is 15 residues long. J gave up 10 bases and V 5 bases, and 8 bases lay outside the gene matches. Germline lookup yields CDR1 SGHTA and CDR2 FQGNSA. The CDR3 DNA reads TGTGCCAGCAGCCCCGGGACAGGGGGCTTAGGAAAACTGTTTTTT. Its protein product is CASSPGTGGLGKLFF.

This sequence joins TRBV19 and TRBJ1-3, with D uncertain. V was cut by 7 bases and J by 4 bases, with 8 bases left in between. The CDR3 extends over 12 amino acids. Germline V lookup: CDR1 LNHDA, CDR2 SQIVND (reference sequence). CDR3 coding DNA: TGTGCCAGTACCCTTGAGGGAAACACCATATATTTT. Its protein product is CASTLEGNTIYF.

The chain employs TRBV15 and TRBJ2-7; TRBD1 might be the D (6 bases). V dropped 6 bases and J dropped 5 bases, with 14 bases sitting between them. The CDR3 is made up of 13 amino acids. Germline values: CDR1 LNHNV, CDR2 YYDKDF (reference sequence). The CDR3 sequence: CATRGTMRHEQYF. In nucleotides, the CDR3 is TGTGCCACCAGGGGGACAATGAGGCACGAGCAGTACTTC.

In the case of this clone: It is likely a read error: a sequence one base away is far more abundant. Other DNA sequences within the sample encode an identical CDR3. The rearrangement uses TRBV11-2 and TRBJ1-2; 7 positions agree with TRBD1. The V and J ends lost 5 bases and 8 bases, in that order; junction bases with no gene match: 5. CDR1 is SGHAT and CDR2 is FQNNGV in the germline V gene. CDR3 length: 12 residues. As DNA, the CDR3 is TGTGCCAGCAGCCCCCCAGGGGGGGGCTACACCTTC. It yields the protein CASSPPGGGYTF. The variable domain in full, with the rest retrieved from reference TRBV11-2 and TRBJ1-2, is EAGVAQSPRYKIIEKRQSVAFWCNPISGHATLYWYQQILGQGPKLLIQFQNNGVVDDSQLPKDRFSAERLKGVDSTLKIQPAKLEDSAVYLCASSPPGGGYTFGSGTRLTVV.

This clone was observed many times. J is TRBJ2-3 and V is TRBV28, with 7 bases aligning to TRBD2. Germline V CDR1 and CDR2: MDHEN, SYDVKM. The CDR3 consists of 16 residues. The ends lost 1 base at V and 0 bases at J; junction bases unmatched: 4. This CDR3 is CASSLSYGGSTDTQYF. DNA for the CDR3: TGTGCCAGCAGTTTATCATACGGGGGGAGCACAGATACGCAGTATTTT.

The chain recombines TRBV30 with TRBJ1-1, with a tentative D call TRBD1 (6 bases). CDR1 and CDR2 (germline): GTSNPN, SVGIG (reference sequence). The CDR3 totals 11 residues. Deletions cut 4 bases from V and 12 bases from J, with 15 bases between. In DNA, the CDR3 is TGTGCCTGGAAGAGAACAGGGAGGACTTTCTTT. Its translation: CAWKRTGRTFF.

In this sample, this clone turned up many times. In DNA form, the CDR3 reads TGCGCCAGCAGTCCCAGGGGCGCCACTGAAGCTTTCTTT. It codes for CASSPRGATEAFF. The genes are TRBV10-1 and TRBJ1-1; D is perhaps TRBD1 (6 bases). Per germline, CDR1 WNHNN and CDR2 SYGVQD (reference sequence). Trimming removed 5 bases at V and 4 bases at J, with 11 bases between. CDR3 length: 13 residues.

The J gene is TRBJ1-2, the V gene TRBV15; D might be TRBD1 (5 bases). Trimming pared 0 bases from V and 7 bases from J, leaving 15 bases between. The length of the CDR3 is 15 residues. CDR1 is LNHNV and CDR2 is YYDKDF in the germline V gene (reference sequence). CDR3 nucleotide sequence: TGTGCCACCAGCAGAGATATCTGGCAGGGTAGTGGCTACACCTTC. Translating it yields CATSRDIWQGSGYTF.

The chain employs TRBV4-2 and TRBJ2-1, with no clear D. Germline V gene lookup returns CDR1 LGHNA and CDR2 YNFKEQ. The CDR3 runs 13 residues. V lost 1 base and J lost 9, with 10 bases in between. The CDR3: CASSQAPEGEQFF. The DNA for the CDR3 is TGTGCCAGCAGCCAAGCGCCGGAAGGTGAGCAGTTCTTC.

J is TRBJ2-2 and V is TRBV11-2; no reliable D call. CDR1 is SGHAT, CDR2 FQNNGV, per germline. This CDR3 region has 11 residues. The CDR3 here is CAVSYLEELFF. For the CDR3, the DNA is TGTGCTGTTTCCTATTTAGAGGAGCTGTTTTTT.

This chain connects TRBV28 to TRBJ1-4; TRBD1 might be the D (5 bases). This CDR3 contains 14 residues. The V and J ends lost 7 bases and 7 bases respectively, with 16 bases between them. Germline V lookup: CDR1 MDHEN, CDR2 SYDVKM. This CDR3 reads CASTSGTGTEKLFF. Written as DNA, the CDR3 is TGTGCCAGCACCTCCGGGACGGGTACTGAAAAACTGTTTTTT.

The rearrangement joins TRBV25-1 to TRBJ1-3; possible D gene TRBD1, 6 bases. Germline loops: CDR1 MGHDK, CDR2 SYGVNS. The CDR3 consists of 13 residues. Deletions cut 8 bases from V and 4 bases from J, with 12 bases between. Here the CDR3 reads CASGSTGGNTIYF. For the CDR3, the DNA is TGTGCCAGCGGATCGACAGGAGGAAACACCATATATTTT. The variable domain in full, completed from reference TRBV25-1 and TRBJ1-3, reads EADIYQTPRYLVIGTGKKITLECSQTMGHDKMYWYQQDPGMELHLIHYSYGVNSTEKGDLSSESTVSRIRTEHFPLTLESARPSHTSQYLCASGSTGGNTIYFGEGSWLTVV.

CDR3 in amino acids: CASSQGLAGVGSYNEQFF. Written as DNA, the CDR3 is TGCGCCAGCAGCCAAGGCCTAGCGGGAGTGGGCTCCTACAATGAGCAGTTCTTC. This chain uses TRBV4-1 with TRBJ2-1; 10 bases line up with TRBD2. The CDR3 has 18 amino acids. Per germline, CDR1 MGHRA and CDR2 YSYEKL. V was pared by 1 base and J by 0 bases, with 6 bases of the junction left unmatched.

DNA for the CDR3: TGTGCCAGCAGCCCCGCCGCGGGAAGCTACGAGCAGTACTTC. Translation gives CASSPAAGSYEQYF. J is TRBJ2-7 and V is TRBV11-3; the D gene is possibly TRBD2 (6 bases). The CDR3 extends over 14 amino acids. Trimming took off 5 bases at V and 3 bases at J, with 14 bases between the two ends. Germline lookup yields CDR1 SGHNT and CDR2 YENEEA.

The chain couples TRBV5-4 to TRBJ2-7; 11 nucleotides agree with TRBD2. The ends lost 2 bases at V and 3 bases at J; junction bases unmatched: 4. Germline V gene sequence: CDR1 SGHNT, CDR2 YYREEE (reference sequence). The CDR3 extends over 15 amino acids. Written as DNA, the CDR3 is TGTGCCAGCAGCTTTACTAGCGGGAGAGTCTACGAGCAGTACTTC. Translated, it gives CASSFTSGRVYEQYF.

The chain couples TRBV10-1 to TRBJ2-2; TRBD2 matches 7 bases. The CDR3 is made up of 14 amino acids. Germline V gives CDR1 WNHNN, CDR2 SYGVQD (reference sequence). V dropped 1 base and J dropped 6; count of bases not matched to a gene: 2. The CDR3 is CASSEFRGAGELFF. In nucleotides, the CDR3 is TGCGCCAGCAGTGAGTTTCGGGGGGCCGGGGAGCTGTTTTTT.

The chain combines TRBV5-4 with TRBJ2-7, with D unresolved. The V gene's germline CDR1 is SGHNT and CDR2 YYREEE (reference sequence). The CDR3 consists of 13 residues. V lost 1 base, J lost 4 bases, and 9 bases lay in between. CDR3 DNA: TGTGCCAGCAGCTTGTACCCCGCGTACGAGCAGTACTTC. Protein product: CASSLYPAYEQYF.

The V gene is TRBV5-1, the J gene TRBJ1-4; D gene uncertain. Trimming shortened V by 0 bases and J by 4 bases, and 7 bases separated the two germline ends. Germline loops: CDR1 SGHRS, CDR2 YFSETQ. The CDR3 spans 14 residues. CDR3 protein: CASSLAGYNEKLFF. The CDR3 coding sequence is TGCGCCAGCAGCTTGGCAGGATATAATGAAAAACTGTTTTTT.

The chain is built from TRBV5-1 and TRBJ2-1; 10 bases agree with TRBD2. The CDR3 has 13 residues. The V segment lost 5 bases and the J segment 7 bases; nucleotides outside the gene matches: 3. CDR1 is SGHRS, CDR2 YFSETQ, per germline. The CDR3, as DNA: TGCGCCAGCAGTCCTAGCGGGAGAAATGAGCAGTTCTTC. The encoded protein is CASSPSGRNEQFF. Full variable domain (rest looked up from reference TRBV5-1 and TRBJ2-1): KAGVTQTPRYLIKTRGQQVTLSCSPISGHRSVSWYQQTPGQGLQFLFEYFSETQRNKGNFPGRFSGRQFSNSRSEMNVSTLELGDSALYLCASSPSGRNEQFFGPGTRLTVL.

This clone was found a few times. The chain has TRBV5-6 and TRBJ2-3, with 10 bases that match TRBD2. CDR3 size: 16 residues. Germline V gives CDR1 SGHDT, CDR2 YYEEEE. V lost 0 bases and J lost 5; bases outside the gene matches: 6. DNA for the CDR3: TGTGCCAGCAGCTTGGCGCTAGCGGGAGTCATAGATACGCAGTATTTT. Translating gives CASSLALAGVIDTQYF.